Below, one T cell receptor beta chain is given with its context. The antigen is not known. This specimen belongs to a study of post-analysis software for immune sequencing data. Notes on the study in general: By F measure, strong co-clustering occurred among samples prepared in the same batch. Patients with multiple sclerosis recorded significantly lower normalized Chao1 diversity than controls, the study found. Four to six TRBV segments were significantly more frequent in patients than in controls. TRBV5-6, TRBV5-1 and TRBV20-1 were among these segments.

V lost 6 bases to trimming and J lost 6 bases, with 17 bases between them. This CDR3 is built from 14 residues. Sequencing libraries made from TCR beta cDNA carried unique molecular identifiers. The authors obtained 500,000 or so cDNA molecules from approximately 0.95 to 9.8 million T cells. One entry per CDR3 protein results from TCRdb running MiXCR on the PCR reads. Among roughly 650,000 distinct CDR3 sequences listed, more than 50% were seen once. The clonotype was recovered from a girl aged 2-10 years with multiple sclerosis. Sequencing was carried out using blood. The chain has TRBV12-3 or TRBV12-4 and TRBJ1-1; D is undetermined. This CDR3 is CASRQNGLYAEAFF. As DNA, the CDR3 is TGTGCCAGCAGACAGAACGGGCTCTACGCTGAAGCTTTCTTT.